The 22 T cell receptor beta chains below come from one sample, sequenced in a study of identical twins. MiXCR was run by TCRdb on the 5' RACE reads, yielding one entry per CDR3 protein. The sample lists some 1,600,000 distinct CDR3 sequences, under 35% occurring once. Material for sequencing was cord blood. The receptors stem from a newborn girl in good health.

This chain links TRBV6-1 with TRBJ1-3; D remains ambiguous. Per germline, CDR1 MNHNS and CDR2 SASEGT. V lost 2 bases to trimming and J lost 5 bases, with 22 bases between them. The CDR3 length is 18 residues. CDR3 in amino acids: CASSEPLLPVPRRNTIYF. The CDR3 nucleotides read TGTGCCAGCAGTGAACCCCTATTGCCCGTACCAAGGAGAAACACCATATATTTT.

This sequence joins TRBV3-1 and TRBJ2-7; 14 bases line up with TRBD2. V gave up 4 bases and J gave up 0 bases; unmatched junction bases: 8. The CDR3 runs to 18 residues. Germline CDR1 LGHDT, CDR2 YNNKEL (reference sequence). CDR3 sequence (DNA): TGTGCCAGCAGCCCGTTCGGGACTAGCGGGAGCCTCTCCTACGAGCAGTACTTC. This sequence encodes CASSPFGTSGSLSYEQYF.

This clonotype has only a few counts. This chain uses TRBV6-1 with TRBJ1-1, with unresolved D. The CDR3 runs 13 residues. V gave up 0 bases and J gave up 1 base, with 3 bases separating them. From germline, CDR1 is MNHNS and CDR2 SASEGT. CDR3 bases: TGTGCCAGCAGTGAAGCACAGAACACTGAAGCTTTCTTT. Protein product: CASSEAQNTEAFF.

Of note for this clonotype: A much larger clone differs by one base, so this may be a read error. This chain links TRBV2 with TRBJ2-7; perhaps TRBD2 as D (5 bases). From germline, CDR1 is SNHLY and CDR2 FYNNEI. Trimming removed 6 bases at V and 7 bases at J, with 25 bases between. The CDR3 has 16 amino acids. The CDR3 region is CASRARRGSSYNEQYF. As DNA, the CDR3 is TGTGCCAGCAGAGCCCGACGGGGTAGCTCCTACAATGAGCAGTACTTC. The entire variable domain, with the rest obtained from reference TRBV2 and TRBJ2-7, is as follows: EPEVTQTPSHQVTQMGQEVILRCVPISNHLYFYWYRQILGQKVEFLVSFYNNEISEKSEIFDDQFSVERPDGSNFTLKIRSTKLEDSAMYFCASRARRGSSYNEQYFGPGTRLTVT.

This clonotype was observed a few times. The rearrangement joins TRBV20-1 to TRBJ1-1, with a possible D match to TRBD1 (6 bases). Between the trimmed V and J ends, which lost 6 bases and 4 bases, there was a span of 15 bases. This CDR3 has 13 residues. Germline V gene data show CDR1 as DFQATT and CDR2 as SNEGSKA (reference sequence). DNA for the CDR3: TGCAGTGCCCTCCGGGGGGCTCGCACTGAAGCTTTCTTT. Protein product: CSALRGARTEAFF.

The rearrangement uses TRBV20-1 and TRBJ2-7, with TRBD1 identical over 7 bases. The CDR3 has 15 residues. In germline, CDR1 is DFQATT, CDR2 SNEGSKA (reference sequence). V trimming: 5 bases; J trimming: 7 bases; junction bases outside the gene matches: 17. CDR3 DNA sequence: TGCAGTGCTCAGACGAGGGGGCCTGCTGGGGATGAGCAGTACTTC. Its translation is CSAQTRGPAGDEQYF.

This clonotype has only a few counts. V is TRBV10-3 and J is TRBJ1-1; possibly TRBD1 for D (5 bases). This CDR3 spans 14 amino acids. V was clipped by 4 bases and J by 2 bases, with 11 bases between them. The germline V gene encodes CDR1 ENHRY and CDR2 SYGVKD. The CDR3 sequence: CAISGTDSNTEAFF. The CDR3 nucleotides read TGTGCCATCAGTGGAACTGACAGCAACACTGAAGCTTTCTTT.

This clonotype was counted at least ten times. The CDR3 loop reads CASSLWQGDTDTQYF. CDR3 sequence (DNA): TGTGCCAGCAGTTTGTGGCAGGGGGACACAGATACGCAGTATTTT. The rearrangement uses TRBV12-3 or TRBV12-4 and TRBJ2-3, with 7 bases matching TRBD1. The trim removed 3 bases at V and 2 bases at J, leaving 5 bases unmatched. The CDR3 has 15 amino acids.

The V call is TRBV11-1, the J call TRBJ2-7, with a tentative D call TRBD2 (5 bases). Trimming pared 3 bases from V and 0 bases from J, leaving 12 bases between. Germline V gives CDR1 SGHAT, CDR2 FQDESV (reference sequence). There are 15 residues in the CDR3. In DNA, the CDR3 is TGTGCCAGCAGCTTTTTAGCGACGAGCTCCTACGAGCAGTACTTC. This translates into CASSFLATSSYEQYF.

V and J are TRBV10-3 and TRBJ1-1; TRBD1 matches 7 bases. V shed 11 bases and J 1 base; nucleotides not matched to a gene: 7. This CDR3 comprises 13 residues. Per germline, CDR1 ENHRY and CDR2 SYGVKD. Here the CDR3 DNA reads TGTGCCGCCGGGGACAGCGGGAACACTGAAGCTTTCTTT. Its translation is CAAGDSGNTEAFF.

This clonotype was counted a few times. The chain couples TRBV9 to TRBJ2-1; D might be TRBD1 (5 bases). The CDR3 extends over 14 amino acids. V was pared by 4 bases and J by 2 bases, with 10 bases between. Looked up from germline, CDR1 is SGDLS and CDR2 is YYNGEE. CDR3 sequence: CASSQWGPYNEQFF. The CDR3 nucleotides are TGTGCCAGCAGCCAGTGGGGCCCCTACAATGAGCAGTTCTTC.

The chain is built from TRBV5-1 and TRBJ2-1, with TRBD2 matching 7 bases. The CDR3 runs 15 residues. CDR1 is SGHRS, CDR2 YFSETQ, per germline. J lost 3 bases, V lost 2 bases, and 5 bases had no gene match. The CDR3 coding sequence is TGCGCCAGCAGCTTCGGAGGGAGGGACTACAATGAGCAGTTCTTC. Translation gives CASSFGGRDYNEQFF.

CDR3 sequence: CASSEFGGQATEAFF. The CDR3 nucleotides read TGTGCCAGCAGTGAATTCGGGGGGCAGGCTACTGAAGCTTTCTTT. The chain links TRBV25-1 to TRBJ1-1; tentatively, D is TRBD1 (6 bases). In germline, CDR1 is MGHDK, CDR2 SYGVNS. CDR3 length: 15 residues. V gave up 1 base and J gave up 5 bases, with 14 bases separating them.

Of note for this clonotype: A much larger clone lies one base from this, so it may be a read error. CDR3 nucleotides: TGTGCCAACAGTTTAGCTAGCGGGAGATACGAGCAGTACTTC. This translates into CANSLASGRYEQYF. The V and J genes are TRBV12-3 or TRBV12-4 and TRBJ2-4; TRBD2 matches 10 bases. The tail of the sequence fits TRBJ2-7 better, so the J call may be wrong. There are 14 residues in the CDR3.

The chain employs TRBV20-1 and TRBJ2-7; TRBD2 is a possible D gene (5 bases). Looked up from germline, CDR1 is DFQATT and CDR2 is SNEGSKA (reference sequence). V lost 5 bases and J 2 bases, leaving 13 bases between the germline ends. This CDR3 region has 13 residues. Written as DNA, the CDR3 is TGCAGTGCTCCGACGGGATCCACCTACGAGCAGTACTTC. This sequence encodes CSAPTGSTYEQYF.

This clonotype turned up a few times. This rearrangement joins TRBV7-8 to TRBJ2-4, with 9 nucleotides matching TRBD2. The J call may be wrong; the DNA end is better matched by TRBJ2-7. CDR1 is SGHVS and CDR2 is FQNEAQ in the germline V gene. The CDR3 is 17 residues long. The CDR3 coding sequence is TGTGCCAGCAGCTTAGAGGGACTAGCTCCCCGAAGCTACGAGCAGTACTTC. Translation: CASSLEGLAPRSYEQYF.

V is TRBV5-1 and J is TRBJ2-3; D assignment may be TRBD1 or TRBD2 (5 bases each). The CDR3 loop spans 14 amino acids. The ends were cut back, 3 bases at V and 2 bases at J, with 10 bases in the middle. Germline V gene sequence: CDR1 SGHRS, CDR2 YFSETQ. CDR3 amino acids: CASSSWGPTDTQYF. The CDR3 coding sequence is TGCGCCAGCAGCTCCTGGGGACCCACAGATACGCAGTATTTT.

The chain couples TRBV5-6 to TRBJ2-3; the match to TRBD1 covers 9 bases. CDR3 length: 16 amino acids. Looked up from germline, CDR1 is SGHDT and CDR2 is YYEEEE. Trimming cost V 0 bases and J 2 bases; bases outside gene matches: 4. The CDR3 nucleotides read TGTGCCAGCAGCTTGGGGACAGGGGTCCTCACAGATACGCAGTATTTT. This translates into CASSLGTGVLTDTQYF.

This clonotype has a handful of counts. The DNA of the CDR3 is TGTGCCAGCTCACCACCGGGACTAGCGGGAAACACAGATACGCAGTATTTT. Amino acids: CASSPPGLAGNTDTQYF. This chain uses TRBV18 with TRBJ2-3; 13 bases line up with TRBD2. CDR3 size: 17 residues. Germline CDR1 reads KGHSH; CDR2 reads LQKENI. The J segment lost 2 bases and the V segment lost 0 bases, leaving 2 bases of the junction unmatched.

This chain connects TRBV2 to TRBJ2-3, with D unresolved. V was pared by 3 bases and J by 4 bases, with 11 bases between. The CDR3 contains 14 residues. CDR1 is SNHLY, CDR2 FYNNEI, per germline. Here the CDR3 reads CASSDADQSDTQYF. DNA of the CDR3: TGTGCCAGCAGTGACGCCGATCAGTCAGATACGCAGTATTTT.

V gene TRBV27 combines with J gene TRBJ2-7, with a weak D call TRBD2 (7 bases). TRBJ2-5 explains the end of the DNA better; the J call may be wrong. The CDR3 is 17 amino acids. Germline CDR1 reads MNHEY; CDR2 reads SMNVEV (reference sequence). CDR3 DNA sequence: TGTGCCAGCAGTTTTATTGTGAGGAGGGGGGGCCGGGAGACCCAGTACTTC. Translation gives CASSFIVRRGGRETQYF.

This clonotype was counted a few times. This chain connects TRBV18 to TRBJ2-3; D is unresolved. Germline V gene sequence: CDR1 KGHSH, CDR2 LQKENI. V dropped 6 bases and J dropped 0 bases, with 10 bases sitting between them. The CDR3 is 14 residues long. CDR3 DNA sequence: TGTGCCAGCTCGGGCTATCCTAGCACAGATACGCAGTATTTT. It encodes CASSGYPSTDTQYF.